This TCR beta chain derives from a study of T cells after yellow fever vaccination. Study in general: Preparing low-cell-number fractions relied on SMART-Seq v4 Ultra Low Input.

Many counts were recorded for this clonotype. Germline CDR1 is KGHSH and CDR2 is LQKENI. This CDR3 comprises 13 residues. The V gene end was trimmed by 5 bases and the J gene end by 12 bases; junction bases not matched to a gene: 10. A 5'RACE template-switching step, the method used to make TCR cDNA, added a universal primer site and UMIs. Each CDR3 protein is one row after TCRdb ran MiXCR on the 5' RACE reads. The sample yields about 13,000 distinct CDR3 sequences, about 5.3% seen once. Overall study findings and caveats: Practically every clonotype that responded to the vaccine could not be detected in sorted memory subsets on day 0. Clones that expanded after primary vaccination mostly reappeared after the booster (roughly 97% CD4, approximately 87% CD8).

Specimen: PBMCs, either bulk or a sorted T-cell subset (CD4+, CD8+, memory, or dextramer-sorted; not recorded which), collected 45 days after the yellow fever booster vaccination. The receptor was derived from a man aged 30-40 years who received the YFV17D yellow fever vaccine. This rearrangement joins TRBV18 to TRBJ2-7, with 10 nucleotides matching TRBD1. The CDR3 DNA is TGTGCCAGCTCAACCGGACAGGGGGTATCGATGTACTTC. It specifies CASSTGQGVSMYF.